This entry features one TCR beta chain sequence. Its antigen is currently unknown. The sample originates from a study of cytomegalovirus exposure and HLA in healthy donors. Overall study context: There were fewer than 130 million unique TCR beta sequences, drawn from 200 million or so T cells, in an earlier analysis.

The CDR3 extends over 15 amino acids. V shed 1 base and J 3 bases; nucleotides not matched to a gene: 4. Germline CDR1 and CDR2: SGHTA and FQGNSA. Study observations and caveats: Accounts indicate the classifier identified cytomegalovirus status with strong specificity and sensitivity.

Vbeta (60) and Jbeta (13) primers were used in the PCR. The method was immunoSEQ multiplex PCR; TCRdb's version includes in-frame clones alone and lacks a portion of them. This sample's table has about 100,000 clones. The chain carries TRBV7-2 and TRBJ2-7, with 9 nucleotides matching TRBD2. The TCR sequence derives from a girl between 5 and 17 years old in good health and CMV-seropositive. Material for sequencing was PBMCs. The chain's CDR3 is CASSLGGGDLYEQYF. The CDR3 nucleotides are TGTGCCAGCAGCTTAGGCGGGGGGGACCTCTACGAGCAGTACTTC.